Listed below are T cell receptor beta chains from one sample, sequenced in a study of vaccination and CD4 T cells after COVID-19. Using its own MiXCR run on the PCR reads, TCRdb lists one record per CDR3 protein. Of over 7,500 distinct CDR3 sequences listed, approximately 60% are singletons. No cognate antigen is known for these TCRs. The sample consisted of CD4+ T cells from blood, cultured in vitro. These receptor sequences come from a human donor who had recovered from COVID-19. Both conserved end residues are part of each CDR3. D genes are given only for firm matches. A row's size may be missing; if present it is once, few, many or a size class.

TRBJ2-3 | TRBV19 | NA | TRBD2 | CASSVYSGTRTDTQYF | TGTGCCAGTAGTGTTTATAGCGGGACCCGCACAGATACGCAGTATTTT
TRBJ2-2 | TRBV30 | NA | TRBD2 | CAWERGQGRPRAGELFF | TGTGCCTGGGAGCGGGGGCAGGGCCGACCTCGGGCCGGGGAGCTGTTTTTT
TRBJ2-7 | TRBV20-1 | NA | TRBD2 | CSANERGGRPLEQYF | TGCAGTGCTAATGAGCGGGGGGGCCGTCCTCTCGAGCAGTACTTC
TRBJ2-5 | TRBV20-1 | few | NA | CSAPDEWVGETQYF | TGCAGTGCTCCGGATGAATGGGTTGGAGAGACCCAGTACTTC
TRBJ2-1 | TRBV6-1 | NA | TRBD2 | CASSESPLLAGGGGEQFF | TGTGCCAGCAGTGAATCCCCTCTTCTAGCGGGGGGAGGTGGTGAGCAGTTCTTC
TRBJ2-1 | TRBV5-4 | NA | TRBD2 | CASRVLAGNPNEQFF | TGTGCCAGCAGGGTACTAGCGGGCAATCCCAATGAGCAGTTCTTC
TRBJ1-1 | TRBV27 | NA | NA | CASSWLTGNTEAFF | TGTGCCAGCAGTTGGCTTACAGGGAACACTGAAGCTTTCTTT
TRBJ2-7 | TRBV2 | NA | NA | CASKSTVPYEQYF | TGTGCCAGCAAGTCCACAGTACCCTACGAGCAGTACTTC
TRBJ1-2 | TRBV6-5 | few | NA | CASSYRTDYGYTF | TGTGCCAGCAGTTACCGGACAGACTATGGCTACACCTTC
TRBJ1-2 | TRBV19 | few | TRBD1 | CASSIGDRGRGYTF | TGTGCCAGTAGTATAGGGGACAGGGGACGGGGCTACACCTTC
TRBJ2-7 | TRBV20-1 | few | TRBD2 | CSARNPGLAHSEQYF | TGCAGTGCTAGGAACCCGGGACTAGCCCACAGCGAGCAGTACTTC
TRBJ2-3 | TRBV20-1 | NA | TRBD1 | CSARGQGSTDTQYF | TGCAGTGCTAGGGGACAGGGCAGCACAGATACGCAGTATTTT
TRBJ2-5 | TRBV24-1 | few | NA | CATSDFGPGGETQYF | NA
TRBJ1-1 | TRBV20-1 | NA | NA | CSASRISTEAFF | TGCAGTGCTAGCAGGATAAGCACTGAAGCTTTCTTT
TRBJ2-2 | TRBV7-8 | NA | TRBD2 | CASSLARWLAGINTGELFF | TGTGCCAGCAGCTTAGCGCGGTGGCTAGCGGGGATAAACACCGGGGAGCTGTTTTTT
TRBJ2-1 | TRBV2 | NA | NA | CASSYDRVAGNEQFF | TGTGCCAGCAGCTACGACAGGGTAGCGGGCAATGAGCAGTTCTTC
TRBJ2-3 | TRBV20-1 | NA | TRBD2 | CSARSSGTDTDTQYF | TGCAGTGCTAGATCTAGCGGGACCGACACAGATACGCAGTATTTT
TRBJ1-5 | TRBV6-1 | NA | TRBD1 | CASSVTGAEPQHF | TGTGCCAGCTCCGTGACAGGGGCTGAGCCCCAGCATTTT
TRBJ1-2 | TRBV20-1 | NA | NA | CSATGTNYGYTF | TGCAGTGCCACCGGGACTAACTATGGCTACACCTTC
TRBJ1-5 | TRBV20-1 | NA | NA | CSARDSRNWAGNQPQHF | TGCAGTGCTAGAGATTCAAGAAATTGGGCCGGCAATCAGCCCCAGCATTTT
TRBJ2-3 | TRBV20-1 | NA | TRBD2 | CSARDLAGGPRADTQYF | TGCAGTGCTAGAGATCTAGCGGGAGGGCCTAGAGCAGATACGCAGTATTTT
TRBJ2-7 | TRBV20-1 | NA | NA | CSVRGGWALEQYF | TGCAGTGTAAGGGGGGGTTGGGCCCTCGAGCAGTACTTC
TRBJ2-1 | TRBV27 | few | TRBD2 | CASSFSGRGDEQFF | TGTGCCAGCAGTTTTAGCGGGAGAGGGGATGAGCAGTTCTTC
TRBJ2-1 | TRBV20-1 | NA | TRBD1 | CSARRPGTGPVNEQFF | TGCAGTGCTAGAAGACCCGGGACAGGTCCAGTCAATGAGCAGTTCTTC
TRBJ2-3 | TRBV6-1 | NA | NA | CASSDGIPSTDTQYF | TGTGCCAGCAGTGACGGTATCCCTAGCACAGATACGCAGTATTTT
TRBJ2-2 | TRBV7-2 | NA | NA | CASSLGNAENTGELFF | TGTGCCAGCAGCTTGGGCAACGCAGAAAACACCGGGGAGCTGTTTTTT
TRBJ2-3 | TRBV6-1 | few | TRBD1 | CASKLRGRGDTQYF | TGTGCCAGCAAATTAAGGGGGCGCGGAGATACGCAGTATTTT
TRBJ2-2 | TRBV6-4 | NA | NA | CASSDSDQNTGELFF | TGTGCCAGCAGTGACTCAGATCAGAACACCGGGGAGCTGTTTTTT
TRBJ2-7 | TRBV11-2 | NA | NA | CASSLARGNYEQYF | TGTGCCAGCAGCTTAGCCAGGGGAAACTACGAGCAGTACTTC
TRBJ2-5 | TRBV15 | NA | NA | CATSRVVQETQYF | TGTGCCACCAGCAGAGTTGTTCAAGAGACCCAGTACTTC
TRBJ1-6 | TRBV6-1 | NA | TRBD1 | CATSRGQGGGSPLHF | TGTGCCACCTCGAGGGGACAGGGTGGAGGTTCACCCCTCCACTTT
TRBJ2-1 | TRBV6-2/TRBV6-3 | NA | TRBD1 | CASTDRVVDNEQFF | TGTGCCAGCACCGACAGGGTGGTGGACAATGAGCAGTTCTTC
TRBJ2-7 | TRBV28 | NA | NA | CASSLQNYEQYF | TGTGCCAGCAGTTTGCAGAACTACGAGCAGTACTTC
TRBJ2-3 | TRBV5-1 | NA | NA | CASSLGATSSTDTQYF | TGCGCCAGCAGCTTGGGGGCGACTTCTAGCACAGATACGCAGTATTTT
TRBJ1-2 | TRBV7-2 | NA | NA | CASSLGGAGNGYTF | TGTGCCAGCAGCTTAGGGGGGGCAGGGAATGGCTACACCTTC
TRBJ1-5 | TRBV10-3 | large | TRBD1 | CAISDGDRGGNQPQHF | TGTGCCATCAGTGATGGGGACAGGGGGGGAAATCAGCCCCAGCATTTT
TRBJ2-7 | TRBV6-1 | few | NA | CASRVMLGIQEQYF | TGTGCCAGCAGGGTCATGCTGGGCATTCAAGAGCAGTACTTC
TRBJ1-4 | TRBV20-1 | NA | NA | CSARGQGNEKLFF | TGCAGTGCTAGAGGTCAGGGTAATGAAAAACTGTTTTTT
TRBJ2-5 | TRBV12-3/TRBV12-4 | NA | TRBD2 | CASSLGGKETQYF | TGTGCCAGCAGTTTGGGGGGGAAAGAGACCCAGTACTTC
TRBJ2-5 | TRBV24-1 | NA | TRBD1 | CATSDIGRTGTETQYF | TGTGCCACCAGTGATATCGGCCGGACAGGAACAGAGACCCAGTACTTC
TRBJ1-6 | TRBV6-2/TRBV6-3 | NA | NA | CASRSPLAAPLHF | TGTGCCAGCAGGTCCCCCCTTGCAGCACCCCTCCACTTT
TRBJ2-3 | TRBV5-4 | NA | TRBD2 | CASSRRGGRSTDTQYF | TGTGCCAGCAGCCGACGGGGGGGCCGCAGCACAGATACGCAGTATTTT
TRBJ1-1 | TRBV30 | NA | NA | CAWSEGGGRTEAFF | TGTGCCTGGTCAGAGGGCGGGGGTCGCACTGAAGCTTTCTTT
TRBJ1-6 | TRBV6-2/TRBV6-3 | few | TRBD1 | CASSYGQDNSPLHF | TGTGCCAGCAGTTACGGACAGGATAATTCACCCCTCCACTTT
TRBJ1-2 | TRBV20-1 | NA | NA | CSARNLNYGYTF | TGCAGTGCTAGAAACTTGAACTATGGCTACACCTTC
TRBJ2-7 | TRBV12-3/TRBV12-4 | once | TRBD1 | CASSWDRSSYEQYF | TGTGCCAGCAGTTGGGACAGGAGCTCCTACGAGCAGTACTTC
TRBJ2-2 | TRBV6-1 | NA | TRBD2 | CAAARAGATGELFF | TGTGCCGCAGCCAGAGCGGGAGCAACCGGGGAGCTGTTTTTT
TRBJ2-1 | TRBV30 | NA | NA | CAWSVGGGREQFF | TGTGCCTGGAGTGTAGGGGGGGGCCGTGAGCAGTTCTTC
TRBJ1-6 | TRBV4-1 | NA | NA | CASSQVLDVDNSPLHF | TGCGCCAGCAGCCAAGTTTTGGACGTTGATAATTCACCCCTCCACTTT
TRBJ1-2 | TRBV20-1 | few | NA | CSARDRLRGYGYTF | TGCAGTGCTAGAGATAGGTTGCGGGGCTATGGCTACACCTTC
TRBJ2-5 | TRBV7-2 | few | TRBD1 | CASSADRGQETQYF | TGTGCCAGCAGCGCCGACAGGGGTCAAGAGACCCAGTACTTC
TRBJ2-3 | TRBV28 | NA | NA | CASSLFETQYF | TGTGCCAGCAGTTTATTTGAGACGCAGTATTTT
TRBJ1-5 | TRBV12-3/TRBV12-4 | NA | NA | CASSLNNQPQHF | TGTGCCAGCAGTCTTAACAATCAGCCCCAGCATTTT
TRBJ2-7 | TRBV20-1 | NA | NA | CSFILGRGPSYEQYF | TGCAGTTTCATCCTAGGGCGGGGCCCTTCCTACGAGCAGTACTTC
TRBJ1-2 | TRBV6-1 | NA | TRBD1 | CASSVTGVGGYTF | TGTGCCAGCAGTGTCACAGGGGTTGGCGGCTACACCTTC
TRBJ2-5 | TRBV7-6 | once | NA | CASSLGFMGETQYF | TGTGCCAGCAGCTTAGGATTCATGGGGGAGACCCAGTACTTC
TRBJ1-5 | TRBV20-1 | NA | TRBD1 | CSALPTGRNQPQHF | TGCAGTGCTCTCCCGACAGGGAGAAATCAGCCCCAGCATTTT
TRBJ1-1 | TRBV6-1 | NA | NA | CASREGLYTEAFF | TGTGCCAGCAGAGAGGGGCTTTACACTGAAGCTTTCTTT